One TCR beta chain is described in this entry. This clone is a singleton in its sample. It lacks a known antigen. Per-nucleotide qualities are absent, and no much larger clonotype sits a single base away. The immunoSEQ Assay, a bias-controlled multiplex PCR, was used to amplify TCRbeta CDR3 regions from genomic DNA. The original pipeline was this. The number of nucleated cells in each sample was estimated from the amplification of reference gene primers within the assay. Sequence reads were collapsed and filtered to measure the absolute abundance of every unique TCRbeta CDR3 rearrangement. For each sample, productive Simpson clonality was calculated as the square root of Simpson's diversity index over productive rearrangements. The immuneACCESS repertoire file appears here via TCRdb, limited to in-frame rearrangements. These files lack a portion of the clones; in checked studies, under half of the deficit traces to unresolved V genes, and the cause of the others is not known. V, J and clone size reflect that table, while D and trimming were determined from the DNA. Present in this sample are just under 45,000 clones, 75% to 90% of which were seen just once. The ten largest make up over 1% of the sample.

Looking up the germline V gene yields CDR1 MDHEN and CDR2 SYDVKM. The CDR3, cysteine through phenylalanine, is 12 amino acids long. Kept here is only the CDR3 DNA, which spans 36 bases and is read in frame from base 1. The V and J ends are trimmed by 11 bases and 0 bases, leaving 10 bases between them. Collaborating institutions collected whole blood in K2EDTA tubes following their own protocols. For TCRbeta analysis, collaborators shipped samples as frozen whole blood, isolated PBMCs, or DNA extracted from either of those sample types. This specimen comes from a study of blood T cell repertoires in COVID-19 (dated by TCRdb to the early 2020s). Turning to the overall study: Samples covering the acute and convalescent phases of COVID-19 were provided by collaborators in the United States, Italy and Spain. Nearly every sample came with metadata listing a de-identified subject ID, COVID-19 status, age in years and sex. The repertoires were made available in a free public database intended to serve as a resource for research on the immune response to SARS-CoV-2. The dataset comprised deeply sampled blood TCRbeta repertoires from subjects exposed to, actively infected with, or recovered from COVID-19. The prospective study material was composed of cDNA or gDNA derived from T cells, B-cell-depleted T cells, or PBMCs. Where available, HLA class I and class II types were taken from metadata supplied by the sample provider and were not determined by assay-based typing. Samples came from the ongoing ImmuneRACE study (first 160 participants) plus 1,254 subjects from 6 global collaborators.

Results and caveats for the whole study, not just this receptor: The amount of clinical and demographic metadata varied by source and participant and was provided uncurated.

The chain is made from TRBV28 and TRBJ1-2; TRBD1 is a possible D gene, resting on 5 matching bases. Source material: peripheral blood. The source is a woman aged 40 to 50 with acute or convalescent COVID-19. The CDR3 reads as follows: CAGAGPNYGYTF. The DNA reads TGTGCCGGGGCAGGTCCTAACTATGGCTACACCTTC.